A selection of T cell receptor beta chains follows, all from one sample in a study of cytomegalovirus exposure and HLA in healthy donors. Sequenced by immunoSEQ multiplex PCR; TCRdb stores in-frame clones only, minus some. The sample yields roughly 100,000 clones, about three quarters seen once. The material sequenced was PBMCs. All receptors derive from a middle-aged woman in good health and CMV-seropositive. CDR3s include the opening cysteine and the closing phenylalanine or tryptophan. A D gene is named only where the DNA matches it firmly. Clone size appears in some rows only: once, few, many, or a class for an expanded clone.

J gene	V gene	D gene	CDR3 length	clone size	CDR3 DNA	CDR3 protein
TRBJ2-7	TRBV2	NA	14	NA	TGTGCCAGCAGCGAACAGCGGCACTCCTACGAGCAGTACTTC	CASSEQRHSYEQYF
TRBJ2-3	TRBV15	NA	14	NA	TGTGCCACCAGCATCCCTCCAGTCACAGATACGCAGTATTTT	CATSIPPVTDTQYF
TRBJ2-2	TRBV7-2	TRBD1	16	once	TGTGCCAGCAGCTTGGGACAGCGACGGAACACCGGGGAGCTGTTTTTT	CASSLGQRRNTGELFF
TRBJ1-4	TRBV5-1	NA	16	NA	TGCGCCAGCAGTCAGCAGCCACAGGATACTAATGAAAAACTGTTTTTT	CASSQQPQDTNEKLFF
TRBJ2-5	TRBV9	NA	19	few	TGTGCCAGCAGCCCCCCGGTAAAGGGACACCTAATAGGTGTCGAGACCCAGTACTTC	CASSPPVKGHLIGVETQYF
TRBJ2-7	TRBV7-6	TRBD2	14	NA	TGTGCCAGCAGCTCTAGCGGGAGGTCAAAGGTGCATTACTTC	CASSSSGRSKVHYF
TRBJ1-1	TRBV19	NA	14	NA	TGTGCCAGTTGGGGGGGCGTTATGAACACTGAAGCTTTCTTT	CASWGGVMNTEAFF
TRBJ2-7	TRBV18	TRBD1	15	NA	TGTGCCAGCTCACCAACCCGGCAGGGGGCCTACGAGCAGTACTTC	CASSPTRQGAYEQYF
TRBJ2-1	TRBV6-5	TRBD1	15	few	TGTGCCAGCAGTTATATGGGACAGGGGGCGAATGAGCAGTTCTTC	CASSYMGQGANEQFF
TRBJ2-5	TRBV6-1	TRBD1	15	NA	TGTGCCAGCACCCTTTGGACAGGGCCTTCGGAGACCCAGTACTTC	CASTLWTGPSETQYF
TRBJ2-1	TRBV4-1	TRBD2	17	NA	TGCGCCAGCAGCCAACCCACTAGCGGGAGGTTCCACAATGAGCAGTTCTTC	CASSQPTSGRFHNEQFF
TRBJ1-5	TRBV28	NA	14	NA	TGTGCCAGCTCTTTAGGGGCAGGGAATCAGCCCCAGCATTTT	CASSLGAGNQPQHF
TRBJ2-7	TRBV4-3	NA	13	few	TGCGCCAGCAGCCAAGATTATACGCGCGAGCAGTACTTC	CASSQDYTREQYF
TRBJ2-5	TRBV5-8	NA	16	NA	TGTGCCAGCAGCTTGGACTATCGGGGTGGGCAAGAGACCCAGTACTTC	CASSLDYRGGQETQYF
TRBJ2-3	TRBV9	NA	17	few	TGTGCCAGCAGCGTATCTGAGCTAGCGAAAAGCACAGATACGCAGTATTTT	CASSVSELAKSTDTQYF
TRBJ2-1	TRBV12-2	NA	17	once	TGTGCAAGTCGCTCCGATGGACTAGCGGAGCCTTGCAATGAGCAGTTCTTC	CASRSDGLAEPCNEQFF
TRBJ2-5	TRBV14	TRBD2	19	once	TGTGCCAGCAGCCAAGAAGGACTAGCGGGCGCGTGGAGTCAAGAGACCCAGTACTTC	CASSQEGLAGAWSQETQYF
TRBJ1-1	TRBV9	TRBD1	15	NA	TGTGCCAGCAGCGGCCCTCCCGGGACAGTTAGTGAAGCTTTCTTT	CASSGPPGTVSEAFF
TRBJ2-3	TRBV6-4	TRBD2	20	NA	TGTGCCAGCAGTGACTCCTCTAGCGGGGGCCCACGCACTAGCACAGATACGCAGTATTTT	CASSDSSSGGPRTSTDTQYF
TRBJ1-3	TRBV5-5	NA	15	few	TGTGCCAGCAGCTTTTGGGACACCTCTGGAAACACCATATATTTT	CASSFWDTSGNTIYF
TRBJ2-5	TRBV29-1	TRBD1	17	NA	TGCAGCGTTAAGGGCCACCGGGACAGGGCCATCCAAGAGACCCAGTACTTC	CSVKGHRDRAIQETQYF
TRBJ2-7	TRBV11-3	TRBD2	16	NA	TGTGCCAGCAGCTCCGGGGGTAGCGGGAGGTCTTACGAGCAGTACTTC	CASSSGGSGRSYEQYF
TRBJ1-4	TRBV4-2	TRBD1	17	NA	TGTGCCAGCAGCCAAGATGTTTTGACAGGGGGCGGTGAAAAACTGTTTTTT	CASSQDVLTGGGEKLFF
TRBJ1-2	TRBV6-6	NA	12	NA	TGTGCCAGCAGAGAGATGAGCCATGGCTACACCTTC	CASREMSHGYTF
TRBJ2-1	TRBV7-2	NA	15	NA	TGTGCCAGCAGCTTCTTGCCGGGGGCCTACAATGAGCAGTTCTTC	CASSFLPGAYNEQFF
TRBJ1-1	TRBV19	TRBD1	13	NA	TGTGCCAGTAGTATAAACAGGGGAACTGAAGCTTTCTTT	CASSINRGTEAFF
TRBJ1-3	TRBV7-9	NA	14	NA	TGTGCCAGCAGCCTCACAGGGTCTGGAAACACCATATATTTT	CASSLTGSGNTIYF